A single sample is the source of the 30 T cell receptor beta chains below, sequenced in a study of graft-versus-host responses after intestinal transplantation. The assay was immunoSEQ multiplex PCR, and TCRdb's table has in-frame clones only and misses some. Of 35,000 to 40,000 clones listed, just under 95% are singletons. The input for sequencing was PBMCs, taken 16 days after intestinal transplant. Receptor source: a human patient who received an intestinal transplant, so some T cells may come from the graft donor.

The chain employs TRBV5-1 and TRBJ1-1; D is uncertain. CDR1 and CDR2 (germline): SGHRS, YFSETQ. This CDR3 region has 14 residues. V lost 0 bases and J lost 0, with 6 bases in between. The CDR3 spells CASSLATVNTEAFF. CDR3 bases: TGCGCCAGCAGCTTGGCCACGGTGAACACTGAAGCTTTCTTT.

The chain joins TRBV5-4 to TRBJ2-3; tentatively, D is TRBD1 or TRBD2 (5 bases each). The V end lost 4 bases, the J end lost 0 bases, and 9 bases lay between the germline ends. From germline, CDR1 is SGHNT and CDR2 YYREEE (reference sequence). This CDR3 is 14 amino acids long. CDR3 coding DNA: TGTGCCAGCAGCCCAGGGAGAAGCACAGATACGCAGTATTTT. It yields the protein CASSPGRSTDTQYF. The full variable domain, rest sourced from reference TRBV5-4 and TRBJ2-3, is ETGVTQSPTHLIKTRGQQVTLRCSSQSGHNTVSWYQQALGQGPQFIFQYYREEENGRGNFPPRFSGLQFPNYSSELNVNALELDDSALYLCASSPGRSTDTQYFGPGTRLTVL.

This chain joins TRBV6-5 and TRBJ1-1; D is unclear. Germline CDR1 reads MNHEY; CDR2 reads SVGAGI. This CDR3 is built from 13 residues. Trimming removed 5 bases from V and 3 bases from J, with 10 bases in between. CDR3: CASSHRTHTEAFF. CDR3 DNA: TGTGCCAGCAGTCATCGGACGCACACTGAAGCTTTCTTT.

The chain joins TRBV9 to TRBJ2-7; perhaps TRBD1 as D (6 bases). This CDR3 contains 14 residues. Germline V lookup: CDR1 SGDLS, CDR2 YYNGEE. V was pared by 4 bases and J by 7 bases, with 18 bases between. The CDR3 protein is CASSPGRGLGEQYF. In DNA form, the CDR3 reads TGTGCCAGCAGCCCGGGCAGGGGCCTGGGGGAGCAGTACTTC.

CDR3 residues: CASSMGLYGYTF. The CDR3 DNA follows: TGTGCCAGCAGTATGGGACTCTATGGCTACACCTTC. This chain connects TRBV27 to TRBJ1-2; D perhaps matches TRBD1 (5 bases). Trimming pared 5 bases from V and 4 bases from J, leaving 8 bases between. Germline loops: CDR1 MNHEY, CDR2 SMNVEV (reference sequence). The CDR3 covers 12 residues.

Only a few counts were recorded for this clone. The chain recombines TRBV6-5 with TRBJ2-7; 7 bases line up with TRBD2. Germline V gives CDR1 MNHEY, CDR2 SVGAGI. This CDR3 has 15 amino acids. Unmatched junction bases numbered 3, after V lost 1 base and J lost 0 bases. The CDR3 region is CASSYWASGSYEQYF. The DNA for the CDR3 is TGTGCCAGCAGTTACTGGGCTAGCGGCTCCTACGAGCAGTACTTC.

Here the CDR3 reads CASRPTGGREKLFF. The CDR3 coding sequence is TGTGCCAGCAGACCGACAGGGGGTCGGGAAAAACTGTTTTTT. The V call is TRBV28, the J call TRBJ1-4; 9 nucleotides match TRBD1. Trimming removed 6 bases from V and 8 bases from J; junction bases left unmatched: 7. This CDR3 has 14 residues. The germline V gene has CDR1 MDHEN and CDR2 SYDVKM. Combining the CDR3 with reference TRBV28 and TRBJ1-4 gives the whole variable domain DVKVTQSSRYLVKRTGEKVFLECVQDMDHENMFWYRQDPGLGLRLIYFSYDVKMKEKGDIPEGYSVSREKKERFSLILESASTNQTSMYLCASRPTGGREKLFFGSGTQLSVL.

This chain links TRBV9 with TRBJ1-5; 7 bases are a match to TRBD1. The CDR3 runs 14 residues. V dropped 3 bases and J dropped 7; count of bases not matched to a gene: 7. Germline V CDR1 and CDR2: SGDLS, YYNGEE. CDR3 loop: CASSAQGYDQPQHF. CDR3 nucleotides: TGTGCCAGCAGCGCACAGGGGTACGACCAGCCCCAGCATTTT.

This chain joins TRBV13 and TRBJ2-2; TRBD1 matches at 8 bases. This CDR3 has 16 residues. Germline V lookup: CDR1 PRHDT, CDR2 FYEKMQ (reference sequence). With V trimmed by 4 bases and J by 4 bases, 8 bases remained unmatched. The CDR3 is CASSSAGGVGTGELFF. Written as DNA, the CDR3 is TGTGCCAGCAGCTCCGCAGGGGGCGTTGGCACCGGGGAGCTGTTTTTT.

The chain joins TRBV27 to TRBJ1-2; 7 positions agree with TRBD1. This CDR3 has 14 residues. Germline V gene lookup returns CDR1 MNHEY and CDR2 SMNVEV (reference sequence). With 5 bases clipped from V and 5 bases from J, the junction kept 8 bases outside the gene matches. The DNA for the CDR3 is TGTGCCAGCAGTCCCGGGACAGTTGGGTATGGCTACACCTTC. Encoded protein: CASSPGTVGYGYTF.

The chain is built from TRBV27 and TRBJ2-2; D is possibly TRBD2 (5 bases). V dropped 11 bases and J dropped 7 bases, with 17 bases sitting between them. Germline CDR1 reads MNHEY; CDR2 reads SMNVEV (reference sequence). CDR3 length: 13 amino acids. DNA of the CDR3: TGTGCCCCGGCAATTCGGGGTTTCGGGGAGCTGTTTTTT. This gives the protein CAPAIRGFGELFF.

There are a few counts of this clone. V gene TRBV11-2 combines with J gene TRBJ1-1; D gene ambiguous. The V gene lost 5 bases and the J gene lost 5 bases, with 9 bases spanning the gap. The germline V gene has CDR1 SGHAT and CDR2 FQNNGV. CDR3 length: 12 residues. CDR3 in amino acids: CASSPTGTEAFF. Here the CDR3 DNA reads TGTGCCAGCAGCCCCACCGGGACTGAAGCTTTCTTT.

The gene calls are TRBV7-3 and TRBJ2-1; 10 bases are a match to TRBD2. The ends lost 5 bases at V and 4 bases at J; junction bases unmatched: 8. This CDR3 spans 16 amino acids. Germline V gives CDR1 SGHTA, CDR2 FQGTGA. CDR3 loop: CASSAGLAAIYNEQFF. Here the CDR3 DNA reads TGTGCCAGCAGCGCCGGACTAGCGGCAATTTACAATGAGCAGTTCTTC.

This chain uses TRBV13 with TRBJ2-1; possibly TRBD1 for D (5 bases). The CDR3 covers 14 residues. With 0 bases removed from V and 7 bases from J, the gap between germline ends came to 10 bases. CDR1 and CDR2 (germline): PRHDT, FYEKMQ (reference sequence). CDR3 loop: CASSLGLGRNEQFF. For the CDR3, the DNA is TGTGCCAGCAGCTTAGGCCTGGGGCGGAATGAGCAGTTCTTC.

The chain couples TRBV5-1 to TRBJ1-1; 8 bases line up with TRBD1. Germline values: CDR1 SGHRS, CDR2 YFSETQ. Trimming cost V 0 bases and J 3 bases; bases outside gene matches: 25. The CDR3 has 22 residues. CDR3 amino acids: CASSLARTGRQILTRGDTEAFF. The CDR3 nucleotides read TGCGCCAGCAGCTTGGCCCGGACAGGGCGACAAATCCTCACAAGGGGAGACACTGAAGCTTTCTTT. Full variable domain (outside the CDR3, taken from reference TRBV5-1 and TRBJ1-1): KAGVTQTPRYLIKTRGQQVTLSCSPISGHRSVSWYQQTPGQGLQFLFEYFSETQRNKGNFPGRFSGRQFSNSRSEMNVSTLELGDSALYLCASSLARTGRQILTRGDTEAFFGQGTRLTVV.

This clone was seen a few times. This clone may be a read error of a much larger clone one base away. This CDR3 is also generated by other DNA sequences in the sample. The genes are TRBV5-6 and TRBJ1-1; D gene unclear. The CDR3 is 12 residues long. Germline assignment: CDR1 SGHDT and CDR2 YYEEEE. In DNA, the CDR3 is TGTGCCAGCAGCCTTCGGGGTACTGAAGCCTTCTTT. Protein sequence: CASSLRGTEAFF.

V is TRBV6-5 and J is TRBJ1-2, with 10 bases identical to TRBD1. Trimming at V came to 2 bases and at J to 6 bases, leaving 3 bases not matched to a gene. This CDR3 spans 14 amino acids. The germline V gene has CDR1 MNHEY and CDR2 SVGAGI. The CDR3 loop is CASSYTTGGDGYTF. CDR3 coding DNA: TGTGCCAGCAGTTACACGACAGGGGGCGATGGCTACACCTTC.

This chain joins TRBV7-9 and TRBJ1-1; D ambiguous. Trimming stripped 4 bases from V and 1 base from J, with 7 bases between. Germline V lookup: CDR1 SEHNR, CDR2 FQNEAQ (reference sequence). The CDR3 has 13 amino acids. This CDR3 is CASSSNRNTEAFF. The CDR3 nucleotides are TGTGCCAGCAGCTCAAACAGGAACACTGAAGCTTTCTTT.

The chain links TRBV28 to TRBJ2-6, with D perhaps being TRBD1 or TRBD2 (5 bases each). CDR3 length: 14 residues. Germline CDR1 is MDHEN and CDR2 is SYDVKM. Trimming shortened V by 3 bases and J by 3 bases, and 6 bases separated the two germline ends. For the CDR3, the DNA is TGTGCCAGCAGTTTTGGGGGTGGGGCCAACGTCCTGACTTTC. Translated: CASSFGGGANVLTF.

The chain couples TRBV5-1 to TRBJ1-6; D is perhaps TRBD1 (6 bases). The CDR3 has 20 residues. The V gene's germline CDR1 is SGHRS and CDR2 YFSETQ. The V end was cut by 3 bases, the J end by 0 bases, with 22 bases between. DNA for the CDR3: TGCGCCAGCAGCTGGGTTTTCGTGGGGGCCCGAAGCTCCTATAATTCACCCCTCCACTTT. Its protein product is CASSWVFVGARSSYNSPLHF.

The V call is TRBV30, the J call TRBJ1-6; D is ambiguous. CDR3 length: 14 amino acids. Trimming took off 0 bases at V and 0 bases at J, with 3 bases between the two ends. Germline lookup yields CDR1 GTSNPN and CDR2 SVGIG (reference sequence). CDR3 amino acids: CAWSVSSYNSPLHF. The CDR3 DNA reads as TGTGCCTGGAGTGTAAGCTCCTATAATTCACCCCTCCACTTT.

This chain links TRBV28 with TRBJ2-2, with 8 bases fitting TRBD2. The CDR3 is made up of 15 amino acids. The germline CDR1 and CDR2 sequences are MDHEN and SYDVKM. Trimming took 3 bases from V and 7 from J; bases not matched to a gene: 7. CDR3: CASSFQRENHGELFF. In nucleotides, the CDR3 is TGTGCCAGCAGTTTCCAGCGGGAGAATCACGGGGAGCTGTTTTTT.

This chain connects TRBV5-1 to TRBJ1-5; TRBD1 agrees at 11 bases. The CDR3 has 14 amino acids. The V gene's germline CDR1 is SGHRS and CDR2 YFSETQ. V was pared by 2 bases and J by 6 bases, with 1 base of the junction left unmatched. CDR3 sequence reads: CASSLGTGGQPQHF. CDR3 nucleotide sequence: TGCGCCAGCAGCTTAGGGACAGGGGGTCAGCCCCAGCATTTT. The whole variable domain, remainder taken from reference TRBV5-1 and TRBJ1-5, is KAGVTQTPRYLIKTRGQQVTLSCSPISGHRSVSWYQQTPGQGLQFLFEYFSETQRNKGNFPGRFSGRQFSNSRSEMNVSTLELGDSALYLCASSLGTGGQPQHFGDGTRLSIL.

The V call is TRBV7-2, the J call TRBJ1-2, with a possible D match to TRBD1 (5 bases). The CDR3 has 14 amino acids. Between the trimmed V and J ends, which lost 5 bases and 6 bases, there was a span of 16 bases. CDR1 SGHTA and CDR2 FQGNSA come from the germline V gene. The CDR3 nucleotides are TGTGCCAGCAGCCCAACTGAAGACAGAAATGGCTACACCTTC. Translated, it gives CASSPTEDRNGYTF.

This chain links TRBV4-3 with TRBJ2-3, with 10 bases aligning to TRBD2. Germline loops: CDR1 LGHNA, CDR2 YSLEER. The CDR3 extends over 19 amino acids. Germline trimming cut 0 bases from V and 7 bases from J; bases unmatched to any gene: 16. Here the CDR3 reads CASSQEVLAGEQRLNTQYF. For the CDR3, the DNA is TGCGCCAGCAGCCAAGAAGTGCTAGCGGGAGAACAGAGGCTAAATACGCAGTATTTT.

The CDR3 DNA reads as TGCGCCAGCGGGGGAAGGGTGAACACTGAAGCTTTCTTT. Its translation: CASGGRVNTEAFF. This sequence joins TRBV4-1 and TRBJ1-1; the D gene is possibly TRBD1 (5 bases). The germline CDR1 and CDR2 sequences are MGHRA and YSYEKL. V was pared by 8 bases and J by 0 bases, with 10 bases between. CDR3 length: 13 residues.

The V and J genes are TRBV13 and TRBJ2-1, with 7 nucleotides matching TRBD2. The CDR3 loop spans 15 amino acids. Germline CDR1 and CDR2: PRHDT and FYEKMQ (reference sequence). The V gene end was trimmed by 4 bases and the J gene end by 10 bases; junction bases not matched to a gene: 13. CDR3 in amino acids: CASSSPADAGLEQFF. The CDR3 DNA reads as TGTGCCAGCAGCTCCCCGGCCGATGCGGGACTAGAGCAGTTCTTC.

This chain links TRBV6-1 with TRBJ2-1; TRBD1 aligns across 7 bases. Germline V gene lookup returns CDR1 MNHNS and CDR2 SASEGT. The junction had 2 bases not matched to a gene; V was cut back by 5 bases and J by 7 bases. The CDR3 runs to 12 residues. The CDR3 reads CASSLDRNEQFF. In nucleotides, the CDR3 is TGTGCCAGCAGTCTGGACAGGAATGAGCAGTTCTTC.

J is TRBJ1-5 and V is TRBV15; possibly TRBD1 for D (5 bases). This CDR3 comprises 14 residues. V was pared by 0 bases and J by 4 bases, with 7 bases between. Germline-derived CDR1 and CDR2 are LNHNV and YYDKDF (reference sequence). This chain's CDR3 is CATSRDRVNQPQHF. The CDR3, as DNA: TGTGCCACCAGCAGAGACAGGGTTAATCAGCCCCAGCATTTT.

The chain couples TRBV11-2 to TRBJ2-3; TRBD2 aligns across 7 bases. The V gene's germline CDR1 is SGHAT and CDR2 FQNNGV. V dropped 2 bases and J dropped 2; count of bases not matched to a gene: 1. This CDR3 region has 14 residues. The CDR3 DNA follows: TGTGCCAGCAGCTTAAGCGGGACCACAGATACGCAGTATTTT. Residues: CASSLSGTTDTQYF.